The entry below gives a single T cell receptor beta chain sequence along with its context. In its sample, this clone was seen many times. What this receptor recognizes is not known. One base away there is no much larger clone; base qualities are not given. The High Capacity cDNA Reverse Transcription Kit was used to reverse transcribe all of the isolated RNA, meaning that expressed TCRB transcripts were what got sequenced. Deep immunoSEQ sequencing was performed on naive, central memory and regulatory T cell samples, with an average of about 4 million total reads per sample. Sorted cells were lysed in RLT buffer and RNA was extracted with DNase-treated RNeasy Micro or Mini kits, depending on cell number. To prevent cross-contamination, each cell subset was processed individually, whereas patient and healthy donor samples were processed jointly. The immunoSEQ multiplex PCR was used to amplify TCRB sequences from cDNA, generating 87-bp fragments that spanned the CDR3 region. Sequencing of the amplicons was performed on the Illumina HiSeq platform. On the authors' methods: PCR bias was computationally corrected using synthetic template baselines, reads within Hamming distance 2 were collapsed, and singletons that could not be merged were discarded. Reads were aligned against IMGT to assign V, D and J genes, CDR3 length and insertions or deletions at six rearrangement sites. Within each subset, clonotype counts were normalized to the number of sorted cells before true diversity and Gini coefficients were calculated with the tcR R package. The overlap coefficient, calculated on TCRB nucleotide sequences, was used to quantify repertoire sharing. Out-of-frame TCRB sequences from naive cells were analyzed as a proxy for the pre-selection repertoire. Drawn from immuneACCESS, this table holds only the in-frame rearrangements with V and J called that TCRdb kept. Clones are partly lost; checked studies trace under half to an unresolved V gene and leave the rest unexplained. V, J and clone size are taken as reported in that table, and D and trimming were inferred from the DNA itself. This sample is represented by just over 600,000 clones; roughly a sixth of them were singletons. Of the sample, about 0.087% falls within the top ten clones.

The germline V gene specifies SGHDN as CDR1 and FVKESK as CDR2. Deletion took 2 bases off V and 13 bases off J, with a span of 11 bases between the germline ends. Reading from cysteine to phenylalanine, the CDR3 counts 11 amino acids. The retained sequence is limited to the CDR3, 33 bases, with the frame set at the first base. This entry comes from a study of beta chain features in type 1 diabetes (dated by TCRdb to the late 2010s). A note on the overall study: Mean age, gender distribution, total cell number and subset yield were not different between patients and healthy donors. A total of approximately 100 million sorted cells were examined across all samples, and the number of cells per subset was strongly correlated with RNA yield. In the study, recently diagnosed type 1 diabetes patients and matched healthy donors were compared on the TCRB repertoires of their sorted circulating CD4+ T cell subsets. Naive and central memory subsets were obtained from all 30 or so donors, but regulatory and stem cell-like memory subsets were isolated from only 8 patients and roughly 8 healthy donors. Overall results and qualifications from the work: Sequencing cDNA rather than genomic DNA could over-represent highly expressing activated cells, although activation and CD3 levels did not differ between groups. Naive, central memory and regulatory TCRB repertoires appeared to be more alike among patients than among healthy donors. Shorter templates might have been favored by PCR, but patient and control samples were amplified and corrected together, so both groups would have been affected equally by any skew. HLA sub-analyses involved small numbers of individuals, so any influence of HLA type on TCRB rearrangement remained unresolved. A moderate but significant shortening of TCRB CDR3 length was observed in type 1 diabetes patients in all four CD4+ subsets. At VDJ recombination sites, patients with type 1 diabetes made fewer insertions and deleted more nucleotides, a pattern implying thymic rearrangement abnormalities.

Each donor gave one peripheral blood draw, averaging approximately 120 mL, which was collected into heparinised tubes. Naive, central memory, regulatory and stem cell-like memory CD4+ T cells were sorted on a BD FACSAria II using a panel including CD45RO, CCR7, CD25, CD127, CD95 and CD27. Purity was above 95% for every sorted population. PBMCs were separated immediately by Lymphoprep density gradient centrifugation and were stained directly, without being cultured. So that batch effects would be minimized, each experiment stained and sorted samples in pairs, pairing one healthy donor with one patient.

This chain joins TRBV14 to TRBJ2-5; matching of 5 bases hints at TRBD2 as the D gene. The sequencing sample was made of naive CD4+ T cells from blood. This specimen's cell subset or site label, interpreted: true naive CD4+ T cells. This receptor was obtained from a man aged 18 to 29 in good health. CDR3 loop: CASSQRDQRYF. The DNA sequence is given as TGTGCCAGCAGCCAACGGGATCAACGGTACTTC.